A single sample gave rise to the 19 T cell receptor beta chains below, sequenced in a study of T cells in Graves' hyperthyroidism and ophthalmopathy. Amplified TCR beta CDR3 regions derived from RNA transcripts. RT-PCR in the first round (using the HTBI primer set) targeted the TCR CDR3. TCRdb redid the calling of the multiplex PCR reads with MiXCR, one entry per CDR3 protein. The sample shows over 90,000 distinct CDR3 sequences, about half of them seen only once. The material sequenced was blood. The receptor set was obtained from a man between 40 and 49 years old with Graves' hyperthyroidism.

Turning to this clonotype: The junction departs from the called germline gene at one end, perhaps through a read error. J is TRBJ2-5 and V is TRBV30; D ambiguous. The CDR3 runs to 11 residues. Looked up from germline, CDR1 is GTSNPN and CDR2 is SVGIG (reference sequence). CDR3 region: CARSRGETQYF. DNA of the CDR3: TGTGCCCGGAGTCGAGGAGAGACCCAGTACTTC.

A word on this clonotype: With a much larger clone just one base away, this may be a read error. The chain is built from TRBV12-3 or TRBV12-4 and TRBJ2-7; 8 nucleotides align to TRBD2. This CDR3 contains 13 residues. The V gene end was trimmed by 6 bases and the J gene end by 5 bases; junction bases not matched to a gene: 6. DNA of the CDR3: TGTGCCAGCAGCGGGAGGGGGGGGGACGAGCAGTACTTC. This translates into CASSGRGGDEQYF.

Comments on this clonotype: A junction boundary mismatches the germline segment, possibly from a read error. The chain combines TRBV19 with TRBJ2-2, with D unclear. The CDR3 has 15 residues. The V gene's germline CDR1 is LNHDA and CDR2 SQIVND (reference sequence). The CDR3 loop is CASSTAPANTAELFF. The CDR3, as DNA: TGTGCCAGTAGTACAGCACCCGCAAACACCGCGGAGCTGTTTTTT. The variable domain in full, with the rest retrieved from reference TRBV19 and TRBJ2-2, is DGGITQSPKYLFRKEGQNVTLSCEQNLNHDAMYWYRQDPGQGLRLIYYSQIVNDFQKGDIAEGYSVSREKKESFPLTVTSAQKNPTAFYLCASSTAPANTAELFFGEGSRLTVL.

This clonotype was recorded at least ten times. The CDR3 DNA is TGTGCCAGCAGTTTAACAGGATCTTCCTTCACTGAAGCTTTCTTT. It yields the protein CASSLTGSSFTEAFF. This chain joins TRBV12-3 or TRBV12-4 and TRBJ1-1, with D possibly TRBD1 on 5 matching bases. The CDR3 length is 15 residues. V gave up 2 bases and J gave up 4 bases, with 14 bases separating them.

This clonotype was seen many times. V usage is TRBV7-2 and J usage is TRBJ1-3, with D unresolved. Germline values: CDR1 SGHTA, CDR2 FQGNSA. The length of the CDR3 is 14 residues. Trimming left V 2 bases short and J 2 bases short, with 7 bases between. In nucleotides, the CDR3 is TGTGCCAGCAGCTTACCCAGGACTGGAAACACCATATATTTT. It codes for CASSLPRTGNTIYF.

The CDR3 DNA is TGTGCCAGCAGGTTCTTAGATGCCGACAATGAGCAGTTCTTC. Encoded protein: CASRFLDADNEQFF. J is TRBJ2-1 and V is TRBV10-3; unclear D gene. CDR1 is ENHRY and CDR2 is SYGVKD in the germline V gene. V dropped 10 bases and J dropped 5 bases, with 18 bases sitting between them. The CDR3 length is 14 residues.

This clonotype was counted a few times. V and J are TRBV6-2 or TRBV6-3 and TRBJ1-6; D is perhaps TRBD1 (5 bases). The CDR3 contains 12 residues. The V and J ends lost 8 bases and 10 bases respectively, with 12 bases between them. The V gene's germline CDR1 is MNHEY and CDR2 SVGEGT. CDR3 bases: TGTGCCAGCGGTCGTACAGGCTCACCCCTCCACTTT. It codes for CASGRTGSPLHF.

This clonotype has only one observation. This chain connects TRBV15 to TRBJ1-2; 8 bases fit TRBD1. The germline CDR1 and CDR2 sequences are LNHNV and YYDKDF (reference sequence). V shed 1 base, J shed 2 bases, and the junction held 0 bases outside the gene matches. The CDR3 loop spans 14 amino acids. The CDR3 DNA reads TGTGCCACCAGCAGAGGGACAGGGAACTATGGCTACACCTTC. Protein sequence: CATSRGTGNYGYTF. Full variable domain (outside the CDR3, taken from reference TRBV15 and TRBJ1-2): DAMVIQNPRYQVTQFGKPVTLSCSQTLNHNVMYWYQQKSSQAPKLLFHYYDKDFNNEADTPDNFQSRRPNTSFCFLDIRSPGLGDTAMYLCATSRGTGNYGYTFGSGTRLTVV.

In regard to this clonotype: One base away lies a much larger clone, so this may be a sequencing read error. The genes are TRBV7-2 and TRBJ2-7; the D gene is possibly TRBD2 (6 bases). V was cut by 6 bases and J by 7 bases, with 16 bases left in between. The CDR3 has 13 amino acids. The germline gives CDR1 SGHTA, CDR2 FQGNSA. For the CDR3, the DNA is TGTGCCAGCAGTACCCCCGGCCGGGGGGAGCAGTACTTC. Amino acids: CASSTPGRGEQYF.

As for this clonotype: A read error is likely, as this CDR3 ends without the conserved phenylalanine or tryptophan. The CDR3, as DNA: TGTGCCAGCAGTCCATCCGGGACTAGCGTACACAATGAGCAGTTCTAC. Translation gives CASSPSGTSVHNEQFY. V and J are TRBV25-1 and TRBJ2-1; 10 bases are shared with TRBD2. Germline loops: CDR1 MGHDK, CDR2 SYGVNS. This CDR3 spans 16 amino acids. V dropped 5 bases and J dropped 5; count of bases not matched to a gene: 9.

This clonotype was seen at least ten times. The chain recombines TRBV11-2 with TRBJ2-7, with 10 bases fitting TRBD1. The J segment lost 5 bases and the V segment lost 5 bases, leaving 9 bases of the junction unmatched. CDR1 and CDR2 (germline): SGHAT, FQNNGV. This CDR3 spans 15 amino acids. This CDR3 is CASSPAWDRGHEQYF. CDR3 bases: TGTGCCAGCAGCCCGGCGTGGGACAGGGGCCACGAGCAGTACTTC.

This chain uses TRBV29-1 with TRBJ2-6, with 11 bases that match TRBD1. The CDR3 is made up of 15 amino acids. Germline loops: CDR1 SQVTM, CDR2 ANQGSEA. V shed 7 bases and J 0 bases; nucleotides not matched to a gene: 2. CDR3 DNA: TGCAGCGCGGGACAGGGGGACTCTGGGGCCAACGTCCTGACTTTC. Its translation: CSAGQGDSGANVLTF.

This chain connects TRBV2 to TRBJ2-3; D possibly corresponds to TRBD2 (6 bases). Per the germline V gene, CDR1 is SNHLY and CDR2 is FYNNEI. V lost 8 bases, J lost 5 bases, and 17 bases lay in between. This CDR3 has 14 amino acids. The CDR3 spells CASSPPSVEDTQYF. The CDR3 nucleotides read TGTGCCAGCTCACCACCTAGCGTTGAAGATACGCAGTATTTT. The full variable domain, with the rest looked up from reference TRBV2 and TRBJ2-3, is EPEVTQTPSHQVTQMGQEVILRCVPISNHLYFYWYRQILGQKVEFLVSFYNNEISEKSEIFDDQFSVERPDGSNFTLKIRSTKLEDSAMYFCASSPPSVEDTQYFGPGTRLTVL.

This clonotype was seen many times. The chain links TRBV27 to TRBJ2-7, with TRBD2 matching over 8 bases. CDR1 is MNHEY and CDR2 is SMNVEV in the germline V gene (reference sequence). This CDR3 is 15 amino acids long. With 5 bases clipped from V and 3 bases from J, the junction kept 9 bases outside the gene matches. The chain's CDR3 is CASSPTGTSSYEQYF. In DNA form, the CDR3 reads TGTGCCAGCAGTCCGACCGGGACTAGTAGCTACGAGCAGTACTTC.

This clonotype was detected many times. The chain has TRBV6-4 and TRBJ1-1; 10 bases match TRBD1. Trimming removed 5 bases from V and 6 bases from J; junction bases left unmatched: 3. CDR1 MRHNA and CDR2 SNTAGT come from the germline V gene. The CDR3 is 13 residues long. The CDR3 reads CASSRTGGAEAFF. The CDR3 DNA reads as TGTGCCAGCAGTAGGACAGGGGGTGCTGAAGCTTTCTTT.

This chain connects TRBV11-1 to TRBJ1-3, with D perhaps TRBD1 (5 bases). Germline CDR1 reads SGHAT; CDR2 reads FQDESV (reference sequence). The CDR3 covers 14 residues. Trimming left V 5 bases short and J 4 bases short, with 12 bases between. As DNA, the CDR3 is TGTGCCAGCAGCCACGGGGACCGAGGAAACACCATATATTTT. Protein sequence: CASSHGDRGNTIYF.

The chain joins TRBV7-9 to TRBJ2-1, with TRBD2 identical over 12 bases. The CDR3 extends over 16 amino acids. CDR1 and CDR2 from the germline V gene are SEHNR and FQNEAQ (reference sequence). J was trimmed by 10 bases and V by 6 bases; bases with no gene match: 13. The CDR3 DNA sequence: TGTGCCAGCAGTTTGGGGGCTAGCGGGGGGGCTAGGGAGCAGTTCTTC. Translating gives CASSLGASGGAREQFF.

This chain connects TRBV20-1 to TRBJ2-2; D ambiguous. The germline gives CDR1 DFQATT, CDR2 SNEGSKA (reference sequence). V was cut by 5 bases and J by 2 bases, with 12 bases left in between. This CDR3 spans 14 amino acids. For the CDR3, the DNA is TGCAGTGCTGGGGTCTTCCCCAACACCGGGGAGCTGTTTTTT. Translating it yields CSAGVFPNTGELFF.

This clonotype was detected many times. The gene calls are TRBV5-1 and TRBJ2-2; D could derive from TRBD1 or TRBD2 (6 bases each). Trimming removed 5 bases at V and 5 bases at J, with 16 bases between. The CDR3 spans 15 residues. Germline V lookup: CDR1 SGHRS, CDR2 YFSETQ. The DNA of the CDR3 is TGCGCCAGCAGACTACAGGGAGGAAATACCGGGGAGCTGTTTTTT. Translating it yields CASRLQGGNTGELFF.